Below, one T cell receptor beta chain is given with its context. Its cognate antigen is unknown. These data are taken from a study of T cells expressing NK-cell markers. Whole-study context: Cells sorted as CD3+CD56+NKG2C+, CD3+CD56+NKG2C- and CD3+CD56-NKG2C+ T cells supplied the TCR beta repertoires.

The study, taken as a whole, reports: Researchers report these clonotypes also headed the CD3+CD56-NKG2C+ fraction in a handful of donors. The dominant NKG2C+ clonotypes represented roughly 1.0-7.5% of CD8+ T cells in more than five donors.

Generation of TCR beta cDNA was performed by 5'RACE template switching incorporating UMIs. With the 5' RACE reads reprocessed, TCRdb shows one record per CDR3 protein and no DNA. The table lists some 120,000 distinct CDR3 sequences, with around 18% in the top ten. Looked up from germline, CDR1 is MGHDK and CDR2 is SYGVNS. This CDR3 is 16 amino acids long. The source of this sequence is a woman aged 18 to 75 in good health. This chain links TRBV25-1 with TRBJ2-1. What was sequenced was blood T cells: a sorted CD56 or NKG2C T cell subset, CD4+ or CD8+ T cells, or bulk PBMC T cells (not recorded which). The CDR3 here is CASSEYDRSSYNEQFF.